This is a list of T cell receptor beta chains from one sample in a study of CD4+ T cells in melanoma. Sequencing used immunoSEQ multiplex PCR; TCRdb keeps in-frame clones, though not all of them. The table has some 47,000 clones, approximately 89% seen once; the top ten hold 12%. The sample comprised peripheral blood. The receptors derive from a human donor with melanoma. Each CDR3 is given with its conserved first and last residue.

j_gene | v_gene | CDR3aa
TRBJ2-3 | TRBV6-1 | CASSTSGGAPDTQYF
TRBJ1-1 | TRBV7-9 | CASSRAATEAFF
TRBJ2-2 | TRBV5-1 | CASSLNTGELFF
TRBJ1-1 | TRBV7-9 | CASSLGPGWEAFF
TRBJ1-4 | TRBV28 | CASFQEKLFF
TRBJ2-7 | TRBV5-4 | CASSPWGSYEQYF
TRBJ1-2 | TRBV7-9 | CASSPVPADRESGYTF
TRBJ2-2 | TRBV4-2 | CASSQGQANTGELFF
TRBJ1-4 | TRBV5-1 | CASSIGTGSSYATNEKLFF
TRBJ1-2 | TRBV7-2 | CASSLDSGGLPANYGYTF
TRBJ1-4 | TRBV7-9 | CASSFFRDRSHKLFF
TRBJ2-3 | TRBV7-2 | CASSLAGGGAEDTQYF
TRBJ1-2 | TRBV14 | CASSQRDRGSGGYTF
TRBJ1-3 | TRBV6-1 | CASSAAGAGNTIYF
TRBJ2-5 | TRBV5-6 | CASIQGHQETQYF
TRBJ1-5 | TRBV6-5 | CASTQRVGVRQPQHF
TRBJ2-7 | TRBV6-5 | CASSYSSGLPYEQYF
TRBJ1-2 | TRBV5-1 | CASSTRQGDYGYTF
TRBJ1-6 | TRBV4-2 | CASSQEGGEINNSPLHF
TRBJ1-1 | TRBV5-4 | CASSFTGGHTEAFF
TRBJ1-1 | TRBV2 | CASKAETVEAFF
TRBJ2-7 | TRBV29-1 | CSVEGVQGQGQYF
TRBJ1-5 | TRBV2 | CASSPPLEFGQPQHF
TRBJ2-3 | TRBV5-1 | CASSPTGGLSTDTQYF
TRBJ1-2 | TRBV11-2 | CASSLDRRDEGYGYTF
TRBJ2-1 | TRBV5-4 | CASSSGQGPYNEQFF
TRBJ2-7 | TRBV7-9 | CASSRTDEQYF
TRBJ1-5 | TRBV27 | CASSGGVHQPQHF
TRBJ1-1 | TRBV7-8 | CASSLGGGNTEAFF
TRBJ2-1 | TRBV19 | CASSIPGGAYNEQFF
TRBJ1-5 | TRBV6-5 | CASSPRGNQPQHF
TRBJ2-7 | TRBV4-2 | CASSHSGGAKGEQYF
TRBJ1-5 | TRBV28 | CASSSDVHNQPQHF
TRBJ1-4 | TRBV19 | CASSIQAYPEKLFF
TRBJ2-7 | TRBV30 | CAWTGASYEQYF
TRBJ2-2 | TRBV5-8 | CASSSGTALNTGELFF
TRBJ1-5 | TRBV2 | CASSEAGGEGQPQHF
TRBJ1-6 | TRBV6-5 | CASSYTGQGAPLHF
TRBJ2-1 | TRBV11-1 | CASSPDVGGSDEQFF
TRBJ1-1 | TRBV4-3 | CASSRTGTGNTEAFF
TRBJ1-1 | TRBV28 | CASSLLKYEAFF
TRBJ2-2 | TRBV27 | CASRPTRGPGELFF
TRBJ2-7 | TRBV7-9 | CASSFNYEQYF
TRBJ1-1 | TRBV6-6 | CASANSDRITEAFF
TRBJ1-6 | TRBV11-3 | CASSLDAPKRWFNSPLHF
TRBJ2-2 | TRBV5-1 | CASSLEDRARTGELFF
TRBJ2-7 | TRBV7-8 | CASSLVSRTGEQYF
TRBJ2-1 | TRBV5-4 | CASSVQGARQFF
TRBJ2-5 | TRBV7-6 | CASSSPGARETQYF
TRBJ1-1 | TRBV7-3 | CASSLSPVRGTEAFF
TRBJ1-4 | TRBV27 | CASSGIRRTNEKLFF
TRBJ1-5 | TRBV2 | CASSVGLQPAPQHF
TRBJ2-5 | TRBV2 | CASSAGTQETQYF
TRBJ1-1 | TRBV4-3 | CASSQDKGGAFTEAFF
TRBJ1-1 | TRBV6-5 | CASTDLRRQEAFF
TRBJ1-1 | TRBV30 | CAWSVQVRTEAFF
TRBJ2-3 | TRBV7-6 | CASSQTTGGADTQYF
TRBJ1-3 | TRBV5-1 | CASSPGQGVDTIYF
TRBJ1-4 | TRBV18 | CASSPPGPRATNEKLFF
TRBJ2-1 | TRBV9 | CASSEGRGAYNEQFF